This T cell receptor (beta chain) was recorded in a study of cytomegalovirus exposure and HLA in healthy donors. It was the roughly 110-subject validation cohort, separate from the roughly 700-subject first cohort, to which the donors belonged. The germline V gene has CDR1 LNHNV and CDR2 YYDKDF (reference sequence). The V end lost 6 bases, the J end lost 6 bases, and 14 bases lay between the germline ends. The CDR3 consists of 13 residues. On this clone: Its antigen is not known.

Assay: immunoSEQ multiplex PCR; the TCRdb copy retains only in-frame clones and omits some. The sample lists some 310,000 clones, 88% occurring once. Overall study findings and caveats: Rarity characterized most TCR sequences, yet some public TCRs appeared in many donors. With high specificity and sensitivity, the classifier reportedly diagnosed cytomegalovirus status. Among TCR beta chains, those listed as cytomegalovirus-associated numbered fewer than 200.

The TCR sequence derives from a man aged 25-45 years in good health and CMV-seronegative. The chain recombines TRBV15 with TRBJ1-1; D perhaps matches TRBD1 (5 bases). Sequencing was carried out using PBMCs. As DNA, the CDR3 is TGTGCCACCAGAGGGGCCCTTAGGGCTGAAGCTTTCTTT. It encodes CATRGALRAEAFF.